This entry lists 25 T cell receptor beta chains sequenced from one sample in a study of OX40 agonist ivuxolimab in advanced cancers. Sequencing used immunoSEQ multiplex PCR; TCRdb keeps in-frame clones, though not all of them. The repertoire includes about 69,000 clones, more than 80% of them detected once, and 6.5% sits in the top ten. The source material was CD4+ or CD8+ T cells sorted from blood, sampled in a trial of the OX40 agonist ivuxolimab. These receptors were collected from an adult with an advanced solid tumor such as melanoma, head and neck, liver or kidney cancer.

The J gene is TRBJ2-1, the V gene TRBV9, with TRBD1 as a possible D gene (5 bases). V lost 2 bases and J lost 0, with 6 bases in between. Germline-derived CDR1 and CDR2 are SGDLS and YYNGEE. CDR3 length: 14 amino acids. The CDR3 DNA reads TGTGCCAGCAGCGTGACAGCCTCCTACAATGAGCAGTTCTTC. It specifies CASSVTASYNEQFF.

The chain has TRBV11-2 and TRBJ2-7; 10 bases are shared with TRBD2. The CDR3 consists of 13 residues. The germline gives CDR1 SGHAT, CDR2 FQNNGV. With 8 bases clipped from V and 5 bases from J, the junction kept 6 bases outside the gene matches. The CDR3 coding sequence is TGTGCCAGCCGGCTAGCGGGAGAAAACGAGCAGTACTTC. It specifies CASRLAGENEQYF.

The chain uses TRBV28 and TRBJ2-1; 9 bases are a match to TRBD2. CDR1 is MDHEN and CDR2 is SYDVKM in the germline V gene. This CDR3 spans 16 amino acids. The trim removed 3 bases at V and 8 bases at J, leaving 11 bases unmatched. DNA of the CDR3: TGTGCCAGCAGTTTTCTGATTAGCGGGAGTTTATATGAGCAGTTCTTC. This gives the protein CASSFLISGSLYEQFF.

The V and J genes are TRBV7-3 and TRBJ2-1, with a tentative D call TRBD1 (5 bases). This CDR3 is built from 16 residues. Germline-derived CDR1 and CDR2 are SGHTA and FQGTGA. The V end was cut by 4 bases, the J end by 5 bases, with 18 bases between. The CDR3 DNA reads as TGTGCCAGCAGCTGGGGCTTGGCGACCATTAACAATGAGCAGTTCTTC. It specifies CASSWGLATINNEQFF. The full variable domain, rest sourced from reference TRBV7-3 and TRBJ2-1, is GAGVSQTPSNKVTEKGKYVELRCDPISGHTALYWYRQSLGQGPEFLIYFQGTGAADDSGLPNDRFFAVRPEGSVSTLKIQRTERGDSAVYLCASSWGLATINNEQFFGPGTRLTVL.

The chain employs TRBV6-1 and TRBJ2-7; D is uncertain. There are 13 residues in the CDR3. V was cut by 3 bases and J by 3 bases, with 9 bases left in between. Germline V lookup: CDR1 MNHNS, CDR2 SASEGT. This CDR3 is CASSESLGYEQYF. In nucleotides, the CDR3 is TGTGCCAGCAGTGAGTCGTTAGGCTACGAGCAGTACTTC.

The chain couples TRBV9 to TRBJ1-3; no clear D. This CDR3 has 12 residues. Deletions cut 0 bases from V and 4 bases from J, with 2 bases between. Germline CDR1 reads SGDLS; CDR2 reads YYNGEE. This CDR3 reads CASSVVGNTIYF. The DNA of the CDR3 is TGTGCCAGCAGCGTAGTAGGAAACACCATATATTTT.

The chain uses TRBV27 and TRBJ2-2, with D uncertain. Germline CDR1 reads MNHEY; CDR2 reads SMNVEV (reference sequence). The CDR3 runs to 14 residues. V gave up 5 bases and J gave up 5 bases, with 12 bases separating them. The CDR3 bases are TGTGCCAGCAGTCCAATCCTCAATACCGGGGAGCTGTTTTTT. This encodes CASSPILNTGELFF.

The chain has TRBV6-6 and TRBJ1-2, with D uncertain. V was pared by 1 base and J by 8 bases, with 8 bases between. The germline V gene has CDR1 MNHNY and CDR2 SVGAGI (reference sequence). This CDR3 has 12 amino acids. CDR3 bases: TGTGCCAGCAGTTACTACGAGGAAGGCTACACCTTC. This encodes CASSYYEEGYTF.

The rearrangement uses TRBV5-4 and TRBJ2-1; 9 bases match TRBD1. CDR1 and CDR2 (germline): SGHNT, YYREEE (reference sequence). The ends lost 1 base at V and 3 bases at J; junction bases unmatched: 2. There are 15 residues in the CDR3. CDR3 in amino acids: CASSLRDRVYNEQFF. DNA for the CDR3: TGTGCCAGCAGCTTGAGGGACAGGGTCTACAATGAGCAGTTCTTC.

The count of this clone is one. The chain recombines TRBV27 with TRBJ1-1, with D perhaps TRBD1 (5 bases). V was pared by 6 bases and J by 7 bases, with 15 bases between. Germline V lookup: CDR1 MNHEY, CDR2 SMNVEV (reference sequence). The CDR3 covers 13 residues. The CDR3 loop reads CASSVRVLSEAFF. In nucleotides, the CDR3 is TGTGCCAGCAGCGTCAGGGTACTTAGTGAAGCTTTCTTT.

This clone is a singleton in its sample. The CDR3 DNA reads TGTGCCAGTAGTATTGGCCGAACTGAAGCTTTCTTT. This translates into CASSIGRTEAFF. The V call is TRBV19, the J call TRBJ1-1; D is uncertain. The V and J ends lost 3 bases and 5 bases respectively, with 7 bases between them. CDR1 and CDR2 from the germline V gene are LNHDA and SQIVND (reference sequence). CDR3 size: 12 residues.

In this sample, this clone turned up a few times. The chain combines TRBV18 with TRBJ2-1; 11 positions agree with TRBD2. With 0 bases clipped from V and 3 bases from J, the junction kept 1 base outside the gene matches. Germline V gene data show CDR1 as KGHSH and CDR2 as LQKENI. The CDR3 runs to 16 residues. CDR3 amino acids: CASSPPLAGVYNEQFF. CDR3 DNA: TGTGCCAGCTCACCACCACTAGCGGGGGTCTACAATGAGCAGTTCTTC. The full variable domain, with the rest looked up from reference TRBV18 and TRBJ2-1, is NAGVMQNPRHLVRRRGQEARLRCSPMKGHSHVYWYRQLPEEGLKFMVYLQKENIIDESGMPKERFSAEFPKEGPSILRIQQVVRGDSAAYFCASSPPLAGVYNEQFFGPGTRLTVL.

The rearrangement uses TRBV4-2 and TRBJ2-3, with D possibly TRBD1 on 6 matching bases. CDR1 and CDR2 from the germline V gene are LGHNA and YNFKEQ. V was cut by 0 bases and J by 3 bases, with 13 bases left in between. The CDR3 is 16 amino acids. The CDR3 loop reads CASSQDRVGATDTQYF. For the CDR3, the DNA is TGTGCCAGCAGCCAAGATCGCGTGGGGGCTACAGATACGCAGTATTTT.

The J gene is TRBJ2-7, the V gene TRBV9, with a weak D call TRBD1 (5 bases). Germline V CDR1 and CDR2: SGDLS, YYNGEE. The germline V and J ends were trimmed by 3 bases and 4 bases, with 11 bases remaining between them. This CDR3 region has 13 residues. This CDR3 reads CASSANQGYEQYF. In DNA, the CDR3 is TGTGCCAGCAGCGCTAATCAGGGATACGAGCAGTACTTC.

The CDR3 coding sequence is TGTGCCAGCCTACTCTCCGGGACGGTAAATGAAAAACTGTTTTTT. It yields the protein CASLLSGTVNEKLFF. The chain combines TRBV2 with TRBJ1-4; a possible D gene is TRBD1 (5 bases). V was trimmed by 8 bases and J by 5 bases, leaving 18 bases between them. CDR1 and CDR2 from the germline V gene are SNHLY and FYNNEI. The CDR3 covers 15 residues.

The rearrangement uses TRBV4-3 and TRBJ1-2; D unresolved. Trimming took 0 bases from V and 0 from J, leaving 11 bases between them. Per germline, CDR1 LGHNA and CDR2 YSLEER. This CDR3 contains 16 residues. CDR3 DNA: TGCGCCAGCAGCCAAGATTCGGCAGTTGCTAACTATGGCTACACCTTC. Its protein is CASSQDSAVANYGYTF.

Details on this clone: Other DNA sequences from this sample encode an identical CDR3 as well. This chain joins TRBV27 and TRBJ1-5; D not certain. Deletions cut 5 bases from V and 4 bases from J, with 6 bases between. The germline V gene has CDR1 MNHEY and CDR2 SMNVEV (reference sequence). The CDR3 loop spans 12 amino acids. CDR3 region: CASSLPNQPQHF. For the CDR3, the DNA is TGTGCCAGCAGTCTGCCAAATCAGCCCCAGCATTTT.

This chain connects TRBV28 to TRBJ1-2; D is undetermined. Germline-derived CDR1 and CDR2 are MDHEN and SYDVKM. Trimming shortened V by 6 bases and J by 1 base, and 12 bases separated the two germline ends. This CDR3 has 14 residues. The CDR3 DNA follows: TGTGCCAGCAGCTTAACCTCCCTTAACTATGGCTACACCTTC. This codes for CASSLTSLNYGYTF.

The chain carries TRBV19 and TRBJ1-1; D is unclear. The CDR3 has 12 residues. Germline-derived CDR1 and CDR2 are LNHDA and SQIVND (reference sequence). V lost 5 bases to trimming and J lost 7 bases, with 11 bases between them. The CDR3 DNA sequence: TGTGCCAGTAGTCTCGACAAGATTGAAGCTTTCTTT. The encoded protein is CASSLDKIEAFF.

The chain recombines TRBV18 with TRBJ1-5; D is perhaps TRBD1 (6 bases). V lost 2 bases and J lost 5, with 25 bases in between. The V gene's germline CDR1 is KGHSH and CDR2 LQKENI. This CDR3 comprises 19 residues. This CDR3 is CASSPNPTHPGTKDQPQHF. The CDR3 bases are TGTGCCAGCTCACCAAATCCTACCCACCCAGGGACAAAAGATCAGCCCCAGCATTTT. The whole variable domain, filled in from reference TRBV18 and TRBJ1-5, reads NAGVMQNPRHLVRRRGQEARLRCSPMKGHSHVYWYRQLPEEGLKFMVYLQKENIIDESGMPKERFSAEFPKEGPSILRIQQVVRGDSAAYFCASSPNPTHPGTKDQPQHFGDGTRLSIL.

The chain's CDR3 is CASSLIKTDYNEQFF. As DNA, the CDR3 is TGTGCCAGCAGCTTGATCAAGACAGATTACAATGAGCAGTTCTTC. This chain links TRBV7-2 with TRBJ2-1, with D possibly being TRBD1 (5 bases). Looked up from germline, CDR1 is SGHTA and CDR2 is FQGNSA. V was clipped by 3 bases and J by 4 bases, with 13 bases between them. CDR3 size: 15 residues.

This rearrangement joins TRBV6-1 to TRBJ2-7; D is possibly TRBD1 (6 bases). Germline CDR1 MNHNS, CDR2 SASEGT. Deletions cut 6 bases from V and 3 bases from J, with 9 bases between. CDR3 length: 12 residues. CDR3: CASSGQFYEQYF. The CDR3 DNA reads TGTGCCAGCAGCGGACAGTTCTACGAGCAGTACTTC.

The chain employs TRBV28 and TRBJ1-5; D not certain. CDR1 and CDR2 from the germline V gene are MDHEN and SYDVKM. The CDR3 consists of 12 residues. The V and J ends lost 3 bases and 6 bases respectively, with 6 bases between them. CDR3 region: CASSFVSQPQHF. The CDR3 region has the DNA TGTGCCAGCAGTTTCGTTAGTCAGCCCCAGCATTTT. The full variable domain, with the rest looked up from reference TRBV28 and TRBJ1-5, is DVKVTQSSRYLVKRTGEKVFLECVQDMDHENMFWYRQDPGLGLRLIYFSYDVKMKEKGDIPEGYSVSREKKERFSLILESASTNQTSMYLCASSFVSQPQHFGDGTRLSIL.

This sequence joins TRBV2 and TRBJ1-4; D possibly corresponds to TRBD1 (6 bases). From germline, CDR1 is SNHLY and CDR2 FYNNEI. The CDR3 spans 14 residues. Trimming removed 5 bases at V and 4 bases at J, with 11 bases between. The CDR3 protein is CASSRTENNEKLFF. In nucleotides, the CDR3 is TGTGCCAGCAGTAGGACAGAGAATAATGAAAAACTGTTTTTT.

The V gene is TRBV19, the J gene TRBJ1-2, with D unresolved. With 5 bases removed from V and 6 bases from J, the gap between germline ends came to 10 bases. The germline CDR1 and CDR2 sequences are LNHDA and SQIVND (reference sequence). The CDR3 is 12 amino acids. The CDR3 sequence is CASSASGDGYTF. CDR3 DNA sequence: TGTGCCAGTAGTGCCTCTGGAGATGGCTACACCTTC. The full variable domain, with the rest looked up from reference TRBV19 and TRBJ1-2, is DGGITQSPKYLFRKEGQNVTLSCEQNLNHDAMYWYRQDPGQGLRLIYYSQIVNDFQKGDIAEGYSVSREKKESFPLTVTSAQKNPTAFYLCASSASGDGYTFGSGTRLTVV.